These 20 T cell receptor beta chains originate from one sample sequenced in a study of radiation and T cells in renal cell carcinoma. Measured with immunoSEQ multiplex PCR; TCRdb has only the in-frame clones, and not every one. Of under 25,000 clones in the sample, more than 75% were seen once. Time point in this sample: baseline pretreatment blood. Treatment in this sample: 15 Gy SBRT to primary tumor, nephrectomy 4 weeks later. The specimen was blood, collected from a patient whose treatment included radiotherapy and nephrectomy. These receptor sequences come from a man in his 60s with renal cell carcinoma.

There are a few counts of this clone. The CDR3: CASSFIIGQGASDTQYF. The CDR3, as DNA: TGTGCCAGCAGTTTTATTATTGGACAGGGGGCGTCAGATACGCAGTATTTT. The chain carries TRBV27 and TRBJ2-3, with 11 bases aligning to TRBD1. From germline, CDR1 is MNHEY and CDR2 SMNVEV (reference sequence). The ends lost 3 bases at V and 4 bases at J; junction bases unmatched: 9. The length of the CDR3 is 17 residues.

V is TRBV5-5 and J is TRBJ1-5; maybe TRBD1 (6 bases). Germline CDR1 is SGHKS and CDR2 is YYEKEE (reference sequence). The length of the CDR3 is 16 residues. With 0 bases removed from V and 8 bases from J, the gap between germline ends came to 18 bases. In nucleotides, the CDR3 is TGTGCCAGCAGCTTGGCAACAGTTTCCTCAGGGGAGCCCCAGCATTTT. Residues: CASSLATVSSGEPQHF. Complete variable domain (other parts from reference TRBV5-5 and TRBJ1-5): DAGVTQSPTHLIKTRGQQVTLRCSPISGHKSVSWYQQVLGQGPQFIFQYYEKEERGRGNFPDRFSARQFPNYSSELNVNALLLGDSALYLCASSLATVSSGEPQHFGDGTRLSIL.

The chain combines TRBV18 with TRBJ2-7, with 9 bases fitting TRBD2. The CDR3 sequence is 15 residues long. The germline V gene encodes CDR1 KGHSH and CDR2 LQKENI. Trimming took 4 bases from V and 3 from J; bases not matched to a gene: 7. The CDR3 DNA follows: TGTGCCAGCTCACTCCTCGCTAGCGGGAACTACGAGCAGTACTTC. Protein product: CASSLLASGNYEQYF.

The V call is TRBV7-2, the J call TRBJ1-1; D gene ambiguous. Germline V lookup: CDR1 SGHTA, CDR2 FQGNSA. This CDR3 region has 12 residues. V gave up 1 base and J gave up 9 bases, with 9 bases separating them. CDR3 sequence reads: CASSLDGLQAFF. The CDR3 DNA is TGTGCCAGCAGCTTAGATGGACTACAAGCTTTCTTT.

V usage is TRBV7-9 and J usage is TRBJ1-2, with TRBD1 matching over 7 bases. Trimming took 3 bases from V and 1 from J; bases not matched to a gene: 11. The CDR3 spans 17 residues. Germline loops: CDR1 SEHNR, CDR2 FQNEAQ (reference sequence). Written as DNA, the CDR3 is TGTGCCAGCAGCTTCCGACAGGGAATTAGCCTTAACTATGGCTACACCTTC. Protein: CASSFRQGISLNYGYTF.

The chain uses TRBV10-3 and TRBJ2-2; 8 bases are a match to TRBD2. CDR1 ENHRY and CDR2 SYGVKD come from the germline V gene. The CDR3 length is 16 residues. The V segment lost 6 bases and the J segment 2 bases; nucleotides outside the gene matches: 8. The CDR3 spells CAIRSSTSGNTGELFF. CDR3 DNA: TGTGCCATCAGGAGCAGTACTAGCGGTAACACCGGGGAGCTGTTTTTT.

The V gene is TRBV10-3, the J gene TRBJ2-7, with 12 bases matching TRBD2. CDR1 and CDR2 from the germline V gene are ENHRY and SYGVKD. V was clipped by 6 bases and J by 7 bases; unmatched bases: 10. This CDR3 region has 15 residues. The CDR3 is CAIRGTSGRAGEQYF. CDR3 DNA: TGTGCCATCAGGGGGACTAGCGGGCGTGCGGGGGAGCAGTACTTC.

The V gene is TRBV5-6, the J gene TRBJ2-1; D call uncertain. Germline assignment: CDR1 SGHDT and CDR2 YYEEEE. Trimming took off 2 bases at V and 10 bases at J, with 7 bases between the two ends. The CDR3 has 11 residues. In DNA form, the CDR3 reads TGTGCCAGCAGCTTCTTGCGGGAGCAGTTCTTC. This encodes CASSFLREQFF.

The chain combines TRBV2 with TRBJ1-4; 8 bases are a match to TRBD1. The J segment lost 7 bases and the V segment lost 6 bases, leaving 4 bases of the junction unmatched. Germline V gene sequence: CDR1 SNHLY, CDR2 FYNNEI. This CDR3 has 13 amino acids. The CDR3: CASSGQGGEKLFF. The CDR3 DNA is TGTGCCAGCAGCGGACAGGGCGGTGAAAAACTGTTTTTT.

The J gene is TRBJ1-6, the V gene TRBV6-1; no clear D gene. The CDR3 contains 11 residues. The V gene lost 2 bases and the J gene lost 9 bases, with 2 bases spanning the gap. Germline CDR1 is MNHNS and CDR2 is SASEGT. CDR3 nucleotides: TGTGCCAGCAGTGAACTTTCACCCCTCCACTTT. Its protein product is CASSELSPLHF.

The chain's CDR3 is CAWSVKAQETQYF. CDR3 DNA: TGTGCCTGGAGTGTAAAGGCCCAAGAGACCCAGTACTTC. The V call is TRBV30, the J call TRBJ2-5; D uncertain. V lost 0 bases and J lost 1, with 6 bases in between. This CDR3 region has 13 residues. CDR1 and CDR2 from the germline V gene are GTSNPN and SVGIG (reference sequence).

CDR3 sequence: CASSQDRANEAFF. The CDR3 coding sequence is TGCGCCAGCAGCCAAGACAGGGCGAATGAAGCTTTCTTT. The V call is TRBV4-3, the J call TRBJ1-1, with D possibly matching TRBD1 (5 bases). The CDR3 runs 13 residues. CDR1 and CDR2 (germline): LGHNA, YSLEER. The V end was cut by 0 bases, the J end by 7 bases, with 9 bases between.

J is TRBJ1-1 and V is TRBV6-5; no clear D. The CDR3 length is 13 residues. CDR1 is MNHEY and CDR2 is SVGAGI in the germline V gene. V was cut by 4 bases and J by 1 base, with 7 bases left in between. CDR3 loop: CASSLSRNTEAFF. The CDR3 DNA reads TGTGCCAGCAGTTTATCTCGGAACACTGAAGCTTTCTTT.

This clone came up once. The genes are TRBV7-8 and TRBJ1-3; D remains ambiguous. This CDR3 has 15 amino acids. The germline gives CDR1 SGHVS, CDR2 FQNEAQ. Trimming stripped 5 bases from V and 0 bases from J, with 11 bases between. Here the CDR3 DNA reads TGTGCCAGCAGCATGGACGGATTCTCTGGAAACACCATATATTTT. Its translation: CASSMDGFSGNTIYF.

This clone was counted a few times. The chain has TRBV2 and TRBJ2-5, with D possibly being TRBD1 or TRBD2 (5 bases each). Trimming pared 6 bases from V and 2 bases from J, leaving 19 bases between. CDR1 and CDR2 (germline): SNHLY, FYNNEI. The CDR3 has 16 residues. As DNA, the CDR3 is TGTGCCAGCAGCAACCCCAACCGGGACGTTCAAGAGACCCAGTACTTC. It translates to CASSNPNRDVQETQYF.

DNA of the CDR3: TGTGCCAGTAGTATAAGGGAAGCGGGAGGCGCCTACGAGCAGTACTTC. Protein product: CASSIREAGGAYEQYF. V is TRBV19 and J is TRBJ2-7; 9 nucleotides line up with TRBD2. This CDR3 is built from 16 residues. Unmatched junction bases numbered 7, after V lost 2 bases and J lost 2 bases. CDR1 and CDR2 (germline): LNHDA, SQIVND (reference sequence).

The chain couples TRBV7-2 to TRBJ2-2; D not certain. V dropped 6 bases and J dropped 11 bases, with 10 bases sitting between them. CDR1 is SGHTA, CDR2 FQGNSA, per germline. The CDR3 totals 11 residues. This CDR3 reads CASSKQAELFF. In DNA form, the CDR3 reads TGTGCCAGCAGTAAGCAGGCCGAGCTGTTTTTT.

The chain links TRBV6-1 to TRBJ1-2, with D unclear. Per the germline V gene, CDR1 is MNHNS and CDR2 is SASEGT. The germline V and J ends were trimmed by 8 bases and 9 bases, with 16 bases remaining between them. The CDR3 covers 12 residues. CDR3 nucleotides: TGTGCCAGCCAAGGCGGACCCTACCGCTACACCTTC. Translation gives CASQGGPYRYTF.

The V and J genes are TRBV9 and TRBJ2-1; 10 bases agree with TRBD2. Germline loops: CDR1 SGDLS, CDR2 YYNGEE. The ends lost 0 bases at V and 5 bases at J; junction bases unmatched: 8. This CDR3 is built from 17 residues. This CDR3 reads CASSVGAGTSADNEQFF. The DNA for the CDR3 is TGTGCCAGCAGCGTAGGGGCCGGGACTAGCGCCGACAATGAGCAGTTCTTC.

This clone was picked up one time. This rearrangement joins TRBV6-5 to TRBJ1-2; no reliable D call. In germline, CDR1 is MNHEY, CDR2 SVGAGI. This CDR3 spans 13 amino acids. The V end was cut by 2 bases, the J end by 4 bases, with 8 bases between. As DNA, the CDR3 is TGTGCCAGCAGTTACCATAGGCTCTATGGCTACACCTTC. Protein: CASSYHRLYGYTF.